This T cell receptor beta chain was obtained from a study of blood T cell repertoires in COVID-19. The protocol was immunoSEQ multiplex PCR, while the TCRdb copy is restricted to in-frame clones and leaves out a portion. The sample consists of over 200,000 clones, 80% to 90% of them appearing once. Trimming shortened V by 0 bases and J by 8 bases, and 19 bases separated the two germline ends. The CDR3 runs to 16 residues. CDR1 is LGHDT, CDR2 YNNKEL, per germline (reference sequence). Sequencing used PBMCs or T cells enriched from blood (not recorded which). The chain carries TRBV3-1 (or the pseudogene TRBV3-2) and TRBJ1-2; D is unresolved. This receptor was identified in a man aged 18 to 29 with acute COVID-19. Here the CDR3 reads CASSQEMEGRGAGYTF. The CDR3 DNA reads TGTGCCAGCAGCCAAGAAATGGAGGGAAGAGGCGCGGGCTACACCTTC.